The rows below give T cell receptor beta chains drawn from one sample of a study of vaccination effects on CD4 cells after COVID-19. Some clones are missing from TCRdb's copy, which holds only in-frame ones; the method was immunoSEQ multiplex PCR. This sample has tens of thousands of clones; around 67% occur once, and the top ten carry roughly 5%. The antigens for these receptors are not known. The sequenced sample was CD4+ T cells from PBMCs cultured without peptide, obtained before COVID-19 vaccination. These receptors were obtained from a human donor who received a COVID-19 vaccine. Both conserved end residues are part of each CDR3. Each record gives: CDR3 DNA, CDR3 protein, J gene, clone size, D gene, V gene. D genes are given only for firm matches. Clone size, where shown, is once, few, many, or a class for clones that have expanded.

TGCGCCAGCAGCCCCGACAGGGATCAGCCCCAGCATTTT | CASSPDRDQPQHF | TRBJ1-5 | - | TRBD1 | TRBV4-1
TGTGCCAGCAGCCAATCGGATGGTGGTGGCTACACCTTC | CASSQSDGGGYTF | TRBJ1-2 | medium-sized | - | TRBV3-1/TRBV3-2
TGTGCCAGCAGAGGTCCCTCCTTTTCCTCTGGGGCCAACGTCCTGACTTTC | CASRGPSFSSGANVLTF | TRBJ2-6 | - | - | TRBV3-1/TRBV3-2
TGTGCCAGCAGCCTCCGGGGACCGAGCTATGGCTACACCTTC | CASSLRGPSYGYTF | TRBJ1-2 | - | - | TRBV5-6
TGCGCCAGCAGCTTGGCCGGGGATCAGCCCCAGCATTTT | CASSLAGDQPQHF | TRBJ1-5 | - | - | TRBV5-1
TGTGCCAGCAGCCGAGCCTACCGGGACAGGGGGAACGAGCAGTACTTC | CASSRAYRDRGNEQYF | TRBJ2-7 | few | TRBD1 | TRBV4-2
TGTGCCAGCAGCTTACTAGCGGGGCCCAGGGATACGCAGTATTTT | CASSLLAGPRDTQYF | TRBJ2-3 | - | TRBD2 | TRBV7-2
TGTGCCACCACACTAACCCCAACTAATGAAAAACTGTTTTTT | CATTLTPTNEKLFF | TRBJ1-4 | - | - | TRBV19
TGTGCCAGCAGGACTAGCGTGATGGGATTGAATGAGCAGTTCTTC | CASRTSVMGLNEQFF | TRBJ2-1 | - | TRBD2 | TRBV27
TGTGCCAGCAGTTCAGACAGGGGAAACTATGGCTACACCTTC | CASSSDRGNYGYTF | TRBJ1-2 | - | TRBD1 | TRBV28
TGTGCCAGCAGTTACATGGGAGCCGCGGGCGGTGAGCAGTTCTTC | CASSYMGAAGGEQFF | TRBJ2-1 | - | - | TRBV6-5
TGCGCCAGCAGCGGGGGACAGGGGTACTACGAGCAGTACTTC | CASSGGQGYYEQYF | TRBJ2-7 | few | TRBD1 | TRBV5-1
TGTGCCAGCACCCGAGCCTTAACTAATGAAAAACTGTTTTTT | CASTRALTNEKLFF | TRBJ1-4 | - | - | TRBV6-5
TGTGCCAGCTCACCACCGGGACAGGGAACACATCAGCCCCAGCATTTT | CASSPPGQGTHQPQHF | TRBJ1-5 | - | TRBD1 | TRBV18
TGTGCCAGCAGCTTGGGGTATAGCTCTGGAAACACCATATATTTT | CASSLGYSSGNTIYF | TRBJ1-3 | few | - | TRBV5-5
TGTGCCAGCAGTTATAAGTTCCTAGCGGGATATGAGCAGTTCTTC | CASSYKFLAGYEQFF | TRBJ2-1 | few | TRBD2 | TRBV6-2/TRBV6-3
TGTGCCAGCAGCCCCCAGGCTGGGGGGGAGACCCAGTACTTC | CASSPQAGGETQYF | TRBJ2-5 | - | - | TRBV7-8
TGTGCCAGCAGCTTAGAGCGTGTGGGCGGTTCTAGTAATGAGCAGTTCTTC | CASSLERVGGSSNEQFF | TRBJ2-1 | few | - | TRBV7-8
TGTGCCAGCAGTTACCCCGTGTGGGGCCCCGACTACGAGCAGTACTTC | CASSYPVWGPDYEQYF | TRBJ2-7 | - | - | TRBV28
TGTGCCATCAGTGAGTCCCTCGGGGAGCAGTACTTC | CAISESLGEQYF | TRBJ2-7 | few | - | TRBV10-3
TGTGCCAGTAGGACTAGCGGGGGCACAGATACGCAGTATTTT | CASRTSGGTDTQYF | TRBJ2-3 | - | TRBD2 | TRBV19
TGTGCCAGCAGCCCCCGGGGACAGAACTCTGGAAACACCATATATTTT | CASSPRGQNSGNTIYF | TRBJ1-3 | - | TRBD1 | TRBV9
TGTGCCAGCAGCGGCGGACTGACCGGTGAAAAACTGTTTTTT | CASSGGLTGEKLFF | TRBJ1-4 | once | - | TRBV5-6
TGTGCCTGGAGTAGGGGGATCGAGCAGTACTTC | CAWSRGIEQYF | TRBJ2-7 | few | - | TRBV30
TGCGCCAGCCGGTTGACTAGCGGGCCTCCGTATGAGCAGTTCTTC | CASRLTSGPPYEQFF | TRBJ2-1 | - | TRBD2 | TRBV10-1
TGTGCCAGCAGCTTGGTAGGACTCCAATCCTACGAGCAGTACTTC | CASSLVGLQSYEQYF | TRBJ2-7 | - | - | TRBV5-6
TGTGCCAGCAGTTACGGGACTAGGGATTTCGAGCAGTTCTTC | CASSYGTRDFEQFF | TRBJ2-1 | once | TRBD2 | TRBV6-6
TGCGCCAGCAGCCCCTATGGACCGGGAACCTACAATGAGCAGTTCTTC | CASSPYGPGTYNEQFF | TRBJ2-1 | - | - | TRBV4-1
TGTGCCAGCAGCTTAGGGGCTAGCGGTTCCTACGAGCAGTACTTC | CASSLGASGSYEQYF | TRBJ2-7 | once | TRBD2 | TRBV7-8
TGTGCCAGCAGCGTAGGGACTCCGGGCGAGACCCAGTACTTC | CASSVGTPGETQYF | TRBJ2-5 | - | - | TRBV9
TGTGCCAGCAGCCCCCGGTTAGAGCGGTACAATGAGCAGTTCTTC | CASSPRLERYNEQFF | TRBJ2-1 | few | - | TRBV11-2
TGTGCCAGCAGCTTAGGACCCTCACCCCTCCACTTT | CASSLGPSPLHF | TRBJ1-6 | - | - | TRBV7-8
TGTGCCAGCAGTGACGGCCAGGGGGGCGCTGCCGAAGAGACCCAGTACTTC | CASSDGQGGAAEETQYF | TRBJ2-5 | - | - | TRBV25-1
TGTGCCAGCAGCTCCGGGACAGGGGACTATGGCTACACCTTC | CASSSGTGDYGYTF | TRBJ1-2 | - | TRBD1 | TRBV7-9
TGTGCCAGCAGCCTTGGTTTCGGCGCGACAGATACGCAGTATTTT | CASSLGFGATDTQYF | TRBJ2-3 | - | - | TRBV5-4
TGTGCCAGCAGCTTAGGGAGCGGGAGGGTCTCCTACGAGCAGTACTTC | CASSLGSGRVSYEQYF | TRBJ2-7 | - | TRBD2 | TRBV7-6
TGTGCCAGCAGTTTGAGTGACACCGCGACAGGGGGCGATCAGCCCCAGCATTTT | CASSLSDTATGGDQPQHF | TRBJ1-5 | - | TRBD1 | TRBV28
TGTGCCAGCAGCACCTCGACAGGGGTGTTCTACGAGCAGTACTTC | CASSTSTGVFYEQYF | TRBJ2-7 | once | TRBD1 | TRBV4-2